The 16 T cell receptor beta chains in this list originate from one sample, sequenced in a study of OX40 agonist ivuxolimab in advanced cancers. Data came from immunoSEQ multiplex PCR; TCRdb stores just in-frame clones and leaves some out. The repertoire holds roughly 60,000 clones, with about 88% as singletons. The sample in question was CD4+ or CD8+ T cells sorted from blood, obtained in a trial of the OX40 agonist ivuxolimab. The receptors were sampled from an adult with an advanced solid tumor such as melanoma, head and neck, liver or kidney cancer.

The chain carries TRBV7-9 and TRBJ1-6; D ambiguous. V was cut by 5 bases and J by 0 bases, with 11 bases left in between. CDR1 is SEHNR and CDR2 is FQNEAQ in the germline V gene (reference sequence). The CDR3 consists of 16 residues. The CDR3 DNA reads as TGTGCCAGCAGCAAGGACGGAAGCTCCTATAATTCACCCCTCCACTTT. Its protein is CASSKDGSSYNSPLHF.

The chain recombines TRBV28 with TRBJ2-2; D might be TRBD1 (5 bases). The CDR3 is 13 amino acids. V was pared by 7 bases and J by 6 bases, with 12 bases between. Germline CDR1 and CDR2: MDHEN and SYDVKM. The CDR3 here is CASTDRTAGELFF. The CDR3, as DNA: TGTGCCAGCACCGACAGAACCGCCGGGGAGCTGTTTTTT.

This sequence joins TRBV19 and TRBJ2-2, with 9 bases identical to TRBD1. The CDR3 loop spans 15 amino acids. CDR1 and CDR2 from the germline V gene are LNHDA and SQIVND (reference sequence). V gave up 9 bases and J gave up 6 bases; unmatched junction bases: 11. The CDR3 nucleotides read TGTGCCAGCGACTCCGGACAGGGGTGGTCCGGGGAGCTGTTTTTT. The encoded protein is CASDSGQGWSGELFF.

The chain employs TRBV2 and TRBJ2-7; D might be TRBD1 (5 bases). Germline values: CDR1 SNHLY, CDR2 FYNNEI. The CDR3 covers 13 residues. The V end lost 5 bases, the J end lost 5 bases, and 13 bases lay between the germline ends. In DNA form, the CDR3 reads TGTGCCAGCAGTTCGCAGTTCAGGGACGAGCAGTACTTC. Its translation: CASSSQFRDEQYF.

V is TRBV7-9 and J is TRBJ2-7; 9 positions agree with TRBD1. Trimming took 2 bases from V and 2 from J; bases not matched to a gene: 4. Germline V gene lookup returns CDR1 SEHNR and CDR2 FQNEAQ (reference sequence). This CDR3 has 15 amino acids. The CDR3 region has the DNA TGTGCCAGCAGCTTAATGGGACAGGGTCCCTACGAGCAGTACTTC. The encoded protein is CASSLMGQGPYEQYF. Using reference TRBV7-9 and TRBJ2-7 for the parts outside the CDR3, the full variable domain is DTGVSQNPRHKITKRGQNVTFRCDPISEHNRLYWYRQTLGQGPEFLTYFQNEAQLEKSRLLSDRFSAERPKGSFSTLEIQRTEQGDSAMYLCASSLMGQGPYEQYFGPGTRLTVT.

This chain uses TRBV10-3 with TRBJ2-5; no definite D call. CDR1 ENHRY and CDR2 SYGVKD come from the germline V gene. This CDR3 has 13 residues. V was shortened by 7 bases and J by 0 bases, with 9 bases between the two germline ends. CDR3 region: CAITPAHQETQYF. The CDR3 region has the DNA TGTGCCATCACCCCGGCCCACCAAGAGACCCAGTACTTC.

The chain joins TRBV18 to TRBJ2-1, with D possibly being TRBD1 (6 bases). Deletions cut 4 bases from V and 2 bases from J, with 12 bases between. There are 15 residues in the CDR3. The germline V gene has CDR1 KGHSH and CDR2 LQKENI. The CDR3 nucleotides read TGTGCCAGCTCACAACAGGGTCCGACCTACAATGAGCAGTTCTTC. Translated, it gives CASSQQGPTYNEQFF.

The CDR3 nucleotides read TGTGCCAGTAGTATACGTCTTGTTGAGTATAGCTACACCTTC. Translation gives CASSIRLVEYSYTF. The V call is TRBV19, the J call TRBJ1-2; no clear D gene. Looked up from germline, CDR1 is LNHDA and CDR2 is SQIVND (reference sequence). V was pared by 2 bases and J by 9 bases, with 16 bases between. The CDR3 covers 14 residues.

V and J are TRBV5-5 and TRBJ1-3; TRBD1 is a possible D gene (5 bases). With 0 bases removed from V and 2 bases from J, the gap between germline ends came to 12 bases. The germline V gene encodes CDR1 SGHKS and CDR2 YYEKEE (reference sequence). The CDR3 length is 16 residues. The CDR3 bases are TGTGCCAGCAGCTTGGTTCTGGGGGGAACTGGAAACACCATATATTTT. Protein product: CASSLVLGGTGNTIYF.

CDR3 coding DNA: TGCAGCGAAGGGACCCTGGGAGAGACCCAGTACTTC. Encoded protein: CSEGTLGETQYF. The chain uses TRBV29-1 and TRBJ2-5; D tentatively fits TRBD1 or TRBD2 (5 bases each). The germline V and J ends were trimmed by 7 bases and 4 bases, with 13 bases remaining between them. CDR1 and CDR2 (germline): SQVTM, ANQGSEA. This CDR3 contains 12 residues.

This chain links TRBV4-2 with TRBJ2-2; 12 nucleotides agree with TRBD2. The V and J ends lost 2 bases and 4 bases, in that order; junction bases with no gene match: 2. The CDR3 consists of 16 residues. CDR1 is LGHNA and CDR2 is YNFKEQ in the germline V gene. CDR3 loop: CASSQSTSGGTGELFF. In DNA, the CDR3 is TGTGCCAGCAGCCAATCGACTAGCGGGGGCACCGGGGAGCTGTTTTTT.

The chain links TRBV6-5 to TRBJ1-2; D is perhaps TRBD1 (5 bases). Germline loops: CDR1 MNHEY, CDR2 SVGAGI. The CDR3 has 14 residues. The V end lost 6 bases, the J end lost 7 bases, and 18 bases lay between the germline ends. CDR3 DNA sequence: TGTGCCAGCAGGGAGGGGAATAACTACGGTGGCTACACCTTC. Translated: CASREGNNYGGYTF.

V and J are TRBV5-1 and TRBJ1-4, with D uncertain. Germline values: CDR1 SGHRS, CDR2 YFSETQ. The CDR3 contains 16 residues. The V end was cut by 1 base, the J end by 0 bases, with 10 bases between. The DNA for the CDR3 is TGCGCCAGCAGCTTGTCCATCGGAGCAACTAATGAAAAACTGTTTTTT. It is translated as CASSLSIGATNEKLFF.

V and J are TRBV2 and TRBJ1-5; 8 bases line up with TRBD1. V trimming: 6 bases; J trimming: 7 bases; junction bases outside the gene matches: 17. This CDR3 region has 17 residues. CDR1 is SNHLY and CDR2 is FYNNEI in the germline V gene. The CDR3 DNA is TGTGCCAGCAGCCGGGACAGGAGGACGGTGGGTGGACAGCCCCAGCATTTT. This encodes CASSRDRRTVGGQPQHF.

The chain is built from TRBV28 and TRBJ1-2; D remains ambiguous. The V and J ends lost 10 bases and 7 bases respectively, with 19 bases between them. The V gene's germline CDR1 is MDHEN and CDR2 SYDVKM. The CDR3 has 13 amino acids. CDR3 in DNA: TGTGCCACCCTACTCGGGCAGATCGGTGGCTACACCTTC. The encoded protein is CATLLGQIGGYTF.

The chain combines TRBV7-2 with TRBJ1-2, with D unclear. Germline V lookup: CDR1 SGHTA, CDR2 FQGNSA. The CDR3 is 16 amino acids. Trimming shortened V by 0 bases and J by 2 bases, and 13 bases separated the two germline ends. For the CDR3, the DNA is TGTGCCAGCAGCTTAGCGTCCGGCCGCCTCAACTATGGCTACACCTTC. It encodes CASSLASGRLNYGYTF.